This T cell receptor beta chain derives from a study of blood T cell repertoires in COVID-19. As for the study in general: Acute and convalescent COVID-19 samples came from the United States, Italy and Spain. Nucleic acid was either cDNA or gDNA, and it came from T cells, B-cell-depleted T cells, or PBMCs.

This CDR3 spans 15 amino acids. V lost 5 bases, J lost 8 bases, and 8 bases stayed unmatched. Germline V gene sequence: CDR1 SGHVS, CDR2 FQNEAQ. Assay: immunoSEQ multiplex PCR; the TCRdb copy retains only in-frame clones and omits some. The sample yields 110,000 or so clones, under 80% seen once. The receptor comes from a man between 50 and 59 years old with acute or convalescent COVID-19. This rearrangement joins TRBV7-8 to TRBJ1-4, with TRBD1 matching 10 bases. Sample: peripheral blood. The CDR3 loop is CASSPRTGGNEKLFF. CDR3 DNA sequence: TGTGCCAGCAGCCCCCGGACAGGGGGGAACGAAAAACTGTTTTTT.